These 16 T cell receptor beta chains were all obtained from the same sample, sequenced in a study of early T cells in non-severe SARS-CoV-2 infection. TCRdb reprocessed the 5' RACE reads with MiXCR, giving one entry per CDR3 protein. Among about 64,000 distinct CDR3 sequences, 18% were seen once, and the ten largest hold more than 7.5%. Sample: whole blood, taken at baseline. These receptors originate from an adult who was a healthcare worker with PCR-confirmed SARS-CoV-2 infection or an uninfected control (not recorded which).

The rearrangement joins TRBV11-2 to TRBJ2-5; D is possibly TRBD2 (5 bases). Germline CDR1 reads SGHAT; CDR2 reads FQNNGV. The CDR3 runs to 15 residues. V lost 5 bases to trimming and J lost 5 bases, with 18 bases between them. As DNA, the CDR3 is TGTGCCAGCAGCCCGCAGACTAAGCTTATTGAGACCCAGTACTTC. Translating it yields CASSPQTKLIETQYF.

The sample holds a few counts of this clonotype. The rearrangement joins TRBV5-4 to TRBJ1-1; the D gene is possibly TRBD1 (6 bases). Trimming took 0 bases from V and 1 from J, leaving 7 bases between them. CDR1 and CDR2 (germline): SGHNT, YYREEE (reference sequence). The CDR3 is 14 amino acids. Written as DNA, the CDR3 is TGTGCCAGCAGCTTGGGCAGGGGGAACACTGAAGCTTTCTTT. It codes for CASSLGRGNTEAFF.

The chain carries TRBV24-1 and TRBJ2-3; D is possibly TRBD1 (5 bases). The V end was cut by 6 bases, the J end by 6 bases, with 18 bases between. Germline V gene data show CDR1 as KGHDR and CDR2 as SFDVKD. CDR3 length: 15 amino acids. The CDR3 sequence is CATSSSGHRADTQYF. DNA for the CDR3: TGTGCCACCAGTTCCTCAGGGCATCGGGCCGATACGCAGTATTTT.

This chain connects TRBV29-1 to TRBJ2-1; D is perhaps TRBD2 (6 bases). There are 10 residues in the CDR3. The V end was cut by 6 bases, the J end by 10 bases, with 10 bases between. CDR1 SQVTM and CDR2 ANQGSEA come from the germline V gene. The CDR3 sequence: CSVSGLEQFF. CDR3 nucleotide sequence: TGCAGCGTAAGCGGGCTCGAGCAGTTCTTC.

The chain links TRBV20-1 to TRBJ2-7; 8 nucleotides line up with TRBD1. The CDR3 sequence is 15 residues long. V lost 3 bases, J lost 3 bases, and 10 bases stayed unmatched. Germline V gives CDR1 DFQATT, CDR2 SNEGSKA (reference sequence). CDR3 loop: CSASRTGNVGYEQYF. The CDR3 nucleotides read TGCAGTGCTAGTCGGACAGGGAACGTTGGCTACGAGCAGTACTTC.

The V and J genes are TRBV20-1 and TRBJ2-7; TRBD1 matches at 7 bases. Germline V gives CDR1 DFQATT, CDR2 SNEGSKA (reference sequence). This CDR3 comprises 14 residues. Losses at the gene ends were 7 bases for V and 4 bases for J; bases not matched to a gene: 13. For the CDR3, the DNA is TGCAGTGTTCTACCGGGCAGGGGGAATTACGAGCAGTACTTC. This encodes CSVLPGRGNYEQYF.

In this sample, this clonotype turned up a few times. The V gene is TRBV6-9, the J gene TRBJ2-3, with 14 nucleotides matching TRBD2. The CDR3 sequence is 17 residues long. The ends lost 9 bases at V and 3 bases at J; junction bases unmatched: 11. Germline V lookup: CDR1 MNHGY, CDR2 SVAAGI. This CDR3 reads CARGTSGGISTTDTQYF. Written as DNA, the CDR3 is TGTGCCAGAGGGACTAGCGGGGGAATAAGCACGACAGATACGCAGTATTTT.

The sample holds a few counts of this clonotype. The chain couples TRBV29-1 to TRBJ2-7, with TRBD1 identical over 7 bases. This CDR3 is built from 13 residues. Germline CDR1 and CDR2: SQVTM and ANQGSEA. V lost 5 bases, J lost 4 bases, and 8 bases stayed unmatched. In nucleotides, the CDR3 is TGCAGCGTTTCCACAGACAGGGTGTACGAGCAGTACTTC. Its translation is CSVSTDRVYEQYF.

This clonotype was detected only a few times. The J gene is TRBJ2-7, the V gene TRBV11-2; D possibly matches TRBD1 or TRBD2 (5 bases each). Germline assignment: CDR1 SGHAT and CDR2 FQNNGV. Trimming removed 1 base from V and 5 bases from J, with 18 bases in between. The CDR3 has 16 residues. The CDR3 DNA sequence: TGTGCCAGCAGCTTAGGAGGGGAAGGTGAACTGCACGAGCAGTACTTC. Protein: CASSLGGEGELHEQYF.

Comment on this clonotype: Just one base apart from a much larger clone, this may be a read error. The CDR3 does not end in the conserved phenylalanine or tryptophan, so this is likely a read error. This chain's CDR3 is CSAGLAGTDTQYS. CDR3 nucleotides: TGCAGTGCCGGACTAGCGGGGACAGATACGCAGTATTCT. The V gene is TRBV20-1, the J gene TRBJ2-3; 12 nucleotides align to TRBD2. J gave up 3 bases and V 6 bases, and 1 base lay outside the gene matches. CDR1 is DFQATT, CDR2 SNEGSKA, per germline (reference sequence). The CDR3 contains 13 residues.

The table lists this clonotype with many counts. The CDR3 is CASSPTGNYGYTF. DNA of the CDR3: TGTGCCAGCAGTCCGACAGGGAACTATGGCTACACCTTC. The rearrangement links TRBV6-5 to TRBJ1-2; 7 nucleotides match TRBD1. Germline CDR1 reads MNHEY; CDR2 reads SVGAGI. The junction had 2 bases not matched to a gene; V was cut back by 5 bases and J by 2 bases. This CDR3 has 13 amino acids.

The J gene is TRBJ1-5, the V gene TRBV20-1, with D maybe TRBD1 (5 bases). In germline, CDR1 is DFQATT, CDR2 SNEGSKA (reference sequence). Between the trimmed V and J ends, which lost 5 bases and 5 bases, there was a span of 22 bases. This CDR3 has 16 residues. The CDR3 reads CSAVNLPRQPDQPQHF. CDR3 in DNA: TGCAGTGCTGTCAATCTACCGCGACAGCCCGATCAGCCCCAGCATTTT.

The J gene is TRBJ2-7, the V gene TRBV20-1; D is perhaps TRBD2 (6 bases). The germline CDR1 and CDR2 sequences are DFQATT and SNEGSKA (reference sequence). This CDR3 has 16 residues. V was clipped by 2 bases and J by 2 bases, with 19 bases between them. CDR3 sequence: CSARTAGGAVPYEQYF. The CDR3, as DNA: TGCAGTGCTAGAACCGCCGGGGGAGCGGTACCCTACGAGCAGTACTTC.

This clonotype was picked up many times. This CDR3 is CSALGRFAEQYF. DNA of the CDR3: TGCAGTGCCCTCGGGCGGTTCGCCGAGCAGTACTTC. This chain joins TRBV20-1 and TRBJ2-7, with D unresolved. V was clipped by 6 bases and J by 6 bases, with 15 bases between them. Germline lookup yields CDR1 DFQATT and CDR2 SNEGSKA (reference sequence). There are 12 residues in the CDR3.

This clonotype was detected only a few times. The rearrangement links TRBV19 to TRBJ2-7; D is unresolved. This CDR3 contains 14 residues. Germline V lookup: CDR1 LNHDA, CDR2 SQIVND (reference sequence). V shed 1 base and J shed 1 base, with 8 bases lying between them. CDR3 coding DNA: TGTGCCAGTAGTATAGGTACAGCATCCTACGAGCAGTACTTC. Translation gives CASSIGTASYEQYF.

The chain has TRBV5-1 and TRBJ1-1; D perhaps matches TRBD1 (5 bases). Germline V lookup: CDR1 SGHRS, CDR2 YFSETQ. CDR3 length equals 14 residues. Trimming pared 5 bases from V and 1 base from J, leaving 12 bases between. DNA of the CDR3: TGCGCCAGCAGTGCAACTACAGGGAACACTGAAGCTTTCTTT. Translating it yields CASSATTGNTEAFF.